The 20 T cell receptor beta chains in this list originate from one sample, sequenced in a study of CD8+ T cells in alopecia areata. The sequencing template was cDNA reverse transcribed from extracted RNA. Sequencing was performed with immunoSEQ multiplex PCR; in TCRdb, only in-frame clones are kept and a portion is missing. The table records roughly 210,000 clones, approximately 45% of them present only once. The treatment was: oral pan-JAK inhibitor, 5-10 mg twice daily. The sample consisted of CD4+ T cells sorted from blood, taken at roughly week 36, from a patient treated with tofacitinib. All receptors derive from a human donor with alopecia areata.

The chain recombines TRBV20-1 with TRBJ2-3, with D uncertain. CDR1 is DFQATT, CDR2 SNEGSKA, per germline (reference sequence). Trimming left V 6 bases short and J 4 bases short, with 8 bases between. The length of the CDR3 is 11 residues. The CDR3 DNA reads TGCAGTGCCGAAGACCCAGATACGCAGTATTTT. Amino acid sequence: CSAEDPDTQYF.

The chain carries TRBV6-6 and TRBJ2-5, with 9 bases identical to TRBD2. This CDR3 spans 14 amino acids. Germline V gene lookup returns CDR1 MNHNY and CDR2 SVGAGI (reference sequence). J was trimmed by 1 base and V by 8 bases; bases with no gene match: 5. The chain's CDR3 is CASLKLAGQETQYF. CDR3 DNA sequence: TGTGCCAGCCTAAAACTAGCGGGCCAAGAGACCCAGTACTTC.

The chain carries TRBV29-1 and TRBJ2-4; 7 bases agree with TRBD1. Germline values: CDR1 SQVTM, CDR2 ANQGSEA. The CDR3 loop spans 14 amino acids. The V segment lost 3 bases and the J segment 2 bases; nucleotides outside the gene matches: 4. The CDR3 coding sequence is TGCAGCGTTGATAAGACAGGGACCAAAAACATTCAGTACTTC. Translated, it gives CSVDKTGTKNIQYF. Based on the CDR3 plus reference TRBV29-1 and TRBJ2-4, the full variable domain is SAVISQKPSRDICQRGTSLTIQCQVDSQVTMMFWYRQQPGQSLTLIATANQGSEATYESGFVIDKFPISRPNLTFSTLTVSNMSPEDSSIYLCSVDKTGTKNIQYFGAGTRLSVL.

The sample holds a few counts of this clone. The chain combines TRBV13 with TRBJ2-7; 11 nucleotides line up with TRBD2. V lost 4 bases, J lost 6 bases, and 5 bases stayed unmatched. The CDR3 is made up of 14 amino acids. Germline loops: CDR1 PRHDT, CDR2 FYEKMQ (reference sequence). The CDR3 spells CASSSSGRMGEQYF. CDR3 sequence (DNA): TGTGCCAGCAGCTCTAGCGGGAGGATGGGCGAGCAGTACTTC.

CDR3: CASNDGTLPTDTQYF. DNA of the CDR3: TGTGCCAGCAACGACGGGACACTCCCTACAGATACGCAGTATTTT. This chain joins TRBV9 and TRBJ2-3, with D possibly matching TRBD1 (6 bases). The V end was cut by 6 bases, the J end by 3 bases, with 17 bases between. The CDR3 consists of 15 residues. CDR1 is SGDLS, CDR2 YYNGEE, per germline. Full variable domain (outside the CDR3, taken from reference TRBV9 and TRBJ2-3): DSGVTQTPKHLITATGQRVTLRCSPRSGDLSVYWYQQSLDQGLQFLIQYYNGEERAKGNILERFSAQQFPDLHSELNLSSLELGDSALYFCASNDGTLPTDTQYFGPGTRLTVL.

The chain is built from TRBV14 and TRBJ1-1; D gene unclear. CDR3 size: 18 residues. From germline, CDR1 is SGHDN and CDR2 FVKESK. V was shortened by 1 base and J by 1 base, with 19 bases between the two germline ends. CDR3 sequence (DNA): TGTGCCAGCAGCCAAGGGTTAATAGATTACCCATGGAACACTGAAGCTTTCTTT. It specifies CASSQGLIDYPWNTEAFF.

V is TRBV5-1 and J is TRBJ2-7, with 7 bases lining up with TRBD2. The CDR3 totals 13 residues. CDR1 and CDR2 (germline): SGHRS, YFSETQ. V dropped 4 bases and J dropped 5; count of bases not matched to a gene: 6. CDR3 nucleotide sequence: TGCGCCAGCAGCCTAGGACTAGACCACGAGCAGTACTTC. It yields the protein CASSLGLDHEQYF.

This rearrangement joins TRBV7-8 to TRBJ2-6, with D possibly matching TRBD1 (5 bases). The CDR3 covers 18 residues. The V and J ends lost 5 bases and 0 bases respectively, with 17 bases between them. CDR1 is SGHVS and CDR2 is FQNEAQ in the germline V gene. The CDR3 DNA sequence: TGTGCCAGCAGCAAACTCATGCAGGGCGGCTCTGGGGCCAACGTCCTGACTTTC. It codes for CASSKLMQGGSGANVLTF.

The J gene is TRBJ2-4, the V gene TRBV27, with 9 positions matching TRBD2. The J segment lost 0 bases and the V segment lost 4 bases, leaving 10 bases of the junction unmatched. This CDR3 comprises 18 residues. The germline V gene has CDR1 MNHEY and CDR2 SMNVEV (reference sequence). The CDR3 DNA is TGTGCCAGCAGTTCCCCTAGCGGGGACCCTGTAGCCAAAAACATTCAGTACTTC. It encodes CASSSPSGDPVAKNIQYF.

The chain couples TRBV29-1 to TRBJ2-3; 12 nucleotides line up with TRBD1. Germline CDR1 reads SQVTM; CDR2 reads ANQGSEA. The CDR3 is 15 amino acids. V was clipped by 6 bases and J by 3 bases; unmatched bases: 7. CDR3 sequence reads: CSVNPGQGATDTQYF. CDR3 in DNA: TGCAGCGTGAACCCGGGACAGGGGGCTACAGATACGCAGTATTTT.

The CDR3 bases are TGTGCCAGCAGCTTAATCAGGGAGGACTATGGCTACACCTTC. Its protein is CASSLIREDYGYTF. This sequence joins TRBV7-8 and TRBJ1-2; TRBD1 might be the D (5 bases). Germline V gene sequence: CDR1 SGHVS, CDR2 FQNEAQ. The CDR3 has 14 amino acids. Trimming left V 2 bases short and J 3 bases short, with 10 bases between.

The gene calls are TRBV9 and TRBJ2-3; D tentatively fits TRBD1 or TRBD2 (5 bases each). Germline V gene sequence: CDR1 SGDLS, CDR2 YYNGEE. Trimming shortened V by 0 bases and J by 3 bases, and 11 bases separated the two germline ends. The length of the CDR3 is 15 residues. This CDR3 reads CASSVGRDLTDTQYF. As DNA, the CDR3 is TGTGCCAGCAGCGTAGGCAGGGACCTGACAGATACGCAGTATTTT.

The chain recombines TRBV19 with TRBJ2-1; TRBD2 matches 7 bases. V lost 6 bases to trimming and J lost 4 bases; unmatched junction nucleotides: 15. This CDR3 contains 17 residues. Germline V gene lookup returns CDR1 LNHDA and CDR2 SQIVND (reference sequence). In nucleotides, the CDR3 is TGTGCCAGTAGAAATCTCCGGGACTACGAGACTTACAATGAGCAGTTCTTC. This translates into CASRNLRDYETYNEQFF.

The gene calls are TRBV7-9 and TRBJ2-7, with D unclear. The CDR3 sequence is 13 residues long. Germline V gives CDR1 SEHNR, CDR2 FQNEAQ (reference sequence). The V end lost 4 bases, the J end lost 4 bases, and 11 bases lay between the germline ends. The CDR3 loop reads CASSSAERYEQYF. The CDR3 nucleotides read TGTGCCAGCAGCTCCGCGGAACGGTACGAGCAGTACTTC.

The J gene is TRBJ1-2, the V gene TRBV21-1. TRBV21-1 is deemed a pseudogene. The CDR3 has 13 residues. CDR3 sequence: CASSRTPGGINTF. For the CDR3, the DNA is TGTGCCAGCAGCCGGACTCCGGGAGGTATTAACACCTTC.

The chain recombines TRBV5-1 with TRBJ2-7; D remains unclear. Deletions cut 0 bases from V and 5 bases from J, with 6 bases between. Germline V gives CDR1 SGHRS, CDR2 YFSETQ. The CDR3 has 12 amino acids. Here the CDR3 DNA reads TGCGCCAGCAGCTTGGATCTAGACGAGCAGTACTTC. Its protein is CASSLDLDEQYF.

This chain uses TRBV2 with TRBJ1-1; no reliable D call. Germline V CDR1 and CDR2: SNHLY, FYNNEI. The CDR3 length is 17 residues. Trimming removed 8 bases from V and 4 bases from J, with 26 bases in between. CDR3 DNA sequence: TGTGCCAGCTCCTTAGGAACTTTTGACCCGAAGAGCACTGAAGCTTTCTTT. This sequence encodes CASSLGTFDPKSTEAFF.

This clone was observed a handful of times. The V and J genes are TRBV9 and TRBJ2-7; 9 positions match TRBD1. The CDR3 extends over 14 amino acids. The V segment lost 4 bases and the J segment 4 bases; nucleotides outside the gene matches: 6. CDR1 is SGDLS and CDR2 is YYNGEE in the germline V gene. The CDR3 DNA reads TGTGCCAGCAGCACAGGACAGGGGAGGTACGAGCAGTACTTC. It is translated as CASSTGQGRYEQYF.

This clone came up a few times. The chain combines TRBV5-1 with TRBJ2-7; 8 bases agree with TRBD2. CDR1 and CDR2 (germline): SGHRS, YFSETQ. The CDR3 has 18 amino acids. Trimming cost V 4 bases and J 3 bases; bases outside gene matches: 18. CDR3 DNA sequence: TGCGCCAGCAGCCCGGGCTTGGTAGCGGGACGAGAGATCTACGAGCAGTACTTC. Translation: CASSPGLVAGREIYEQYF.

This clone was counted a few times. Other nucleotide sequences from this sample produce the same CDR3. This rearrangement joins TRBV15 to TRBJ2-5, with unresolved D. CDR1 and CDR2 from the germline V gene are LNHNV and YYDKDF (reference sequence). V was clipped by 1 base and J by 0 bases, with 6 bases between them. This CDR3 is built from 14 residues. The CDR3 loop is CATSRAGNQETQYF. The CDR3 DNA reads TGTGCCACCAGCAGAGCTGGCAACCAAGAGACCCAGTACTTC.